The 2 T cell receptor beta chains listed next were all sequenced from one sample in a study of T cells in Graves' hyperthyroidism and ophthalmopathy. Researchers amplified the TCR beta CDR3 regions from RNA transcripts. With the HTBI primer set, the TCR CDR3 went through a first round of RT-PCR. TCRdb processed the multiplex PCR reads anew with MiXCR; each CDR3 protein has one entry. The sample includes hundreds of thousands of distinct CDR3 sequences, roughly 15% of them seen just once. What was sequenced was blood. The source of these receptors is a woman aged 45-60 years with Graves' ophthalmopathy.

This clonotype was seen many times. V is TRBV20-1 and J is TRBJ2-4, with D perhaps matching TRBD1 (6 bases). The V end was cut by 3 bases, the J end by 0 bases, with 15 bases between. This CDR3 contains 16 residues. The germline gives CDR1 DFQATT, CDR2 SNEGSKA (reference sequence). The CDR3 protein is CSASPHPGVAKNIQYF. The CDR3, as DNA: TGCAGTGCTAGCCCCCACCCAGGGGTAGCCAAAAACATTCAGTACTTC.

This clonotype has just a few counts. This chain connects TRBV7-2 to TRBJ2-7; 9 bases match TRBD2. Losses at the gene ends were 5 bases for V and 5 bases for J; bases not matched to a gene: 7. From germline, CDR1 is SGHTA and CDR2 FQGNSA. The CDR3 runs 14 residues. For the CDR3, the DNA is TGTGCCAGCAGCCCTGGACTAGCGAAAAACGAGCAGTACTTC. Its translation: CASSPGLAKNEQYF.